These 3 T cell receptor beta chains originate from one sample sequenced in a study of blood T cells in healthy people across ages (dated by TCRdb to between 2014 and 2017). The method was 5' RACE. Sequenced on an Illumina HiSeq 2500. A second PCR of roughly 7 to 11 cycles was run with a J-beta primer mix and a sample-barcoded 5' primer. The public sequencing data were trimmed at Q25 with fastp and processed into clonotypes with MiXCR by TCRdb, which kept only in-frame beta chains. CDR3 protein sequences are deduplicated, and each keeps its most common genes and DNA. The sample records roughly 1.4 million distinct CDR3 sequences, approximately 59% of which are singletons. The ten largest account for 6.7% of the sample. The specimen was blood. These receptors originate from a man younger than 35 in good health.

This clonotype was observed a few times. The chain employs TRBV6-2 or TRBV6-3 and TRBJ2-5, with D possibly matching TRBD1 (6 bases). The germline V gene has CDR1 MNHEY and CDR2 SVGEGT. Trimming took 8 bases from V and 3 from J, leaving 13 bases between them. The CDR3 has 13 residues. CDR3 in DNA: TGTGCCAGCGAGGACAGAGTGGAAGAGACCCAGTACTTC. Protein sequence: CASEDRVEETQYF.

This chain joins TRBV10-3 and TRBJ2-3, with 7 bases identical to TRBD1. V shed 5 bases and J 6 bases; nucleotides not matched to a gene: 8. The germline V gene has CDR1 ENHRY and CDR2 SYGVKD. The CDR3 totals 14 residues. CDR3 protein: CAISRQGSLDTQYF. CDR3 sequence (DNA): TGTGCCATCAGTAGACAGGGTTCGTTGGATACGCAGTATTTT.

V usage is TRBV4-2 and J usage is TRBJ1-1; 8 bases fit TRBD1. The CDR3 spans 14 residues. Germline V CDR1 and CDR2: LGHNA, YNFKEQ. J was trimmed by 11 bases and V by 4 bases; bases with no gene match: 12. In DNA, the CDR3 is TGTGCCAGCAGCCCAGAGGTCAGGGGGCAATGGGCTTTCTTT. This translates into CASSPEVRGQWAFF.